This T cell receptor (beta chain) stems from a study of T cells in Graves' hyperthyroidism and ophthalmopathy. Diagnostic assessment was based on clinical symptoms, serum thyroxine and TRAb, thyroid ultrasound and orbital computed tomography. PBMCs were derived from around 10 ml fresh peripheral blood. This clonotype came up many times. RNA transcripts were the template for amplifying TCR beta CDR3 regions. A set of HTBI primers served as the primers for a first-round RT-PCR of the TCR CDR3. TCRdb ran MiXCR on the multiplex PCR reads and lists one entry per CDR3 protein. Among 640,000 or so distinct CDR3 sequences listed, over 12% were seen once. This CDR3 has 13 residues. In germline, CDR1 is KGHDR, CDR2 SFDVKD. V lost 9 bases and J lost 0, with 11 bases in between.

Sequenced sample: blood. V gene TRBV24-1 combines with J gene TRBJ2-7; D is perhaps TRBD2 (5 bases). The TCR comes from a woman aged 35 to 49 with Graves' ophthalmopathy. CDR3 coding DNA: TGTGCCACCTCCCAGCGGAGCTCCTACGAGCAGTACTTC. Its protein product is CATSQRSSYEQYF.